A selection of T cell receptor beta chains follows, all from one sample in a study of response to subunit inactivated influenza vaccine. TCRdb passed the RT-PCR reads through MiXCR, listing each CDR3 protein once. This repertoire shows more than 150,000 distinct CDR3 sequences, 9.2% found once; its top ten account for roughly 11%. This specimen was non-naive T cells sorted from PBMCs, taken on the day of vaccination. These receptors came from a man aged 45 to 65 who received an inactivated influenza vaccine. Each CDR3 is given with its conserved first and last residue. The D gene is left open where the match is weak. A clone size is listed for some rows: how often the clone was seen (once, few, many), or a class if it is expanded.

CDR3aa: CASSPTTNEQFF; CDR3nt: TGTGCCAGCAGCCCGACAACCAATGAGCAGTTCTTC; v_gene: TRBV7-2; j_gene: TRBJ2-1; d_gene: .; abundance: .
CDR3aa: CASSMPQGSLMNTGELFF; CDR3nt: TGTGCCAGCAGCATGCCGCAGGGGTCCCTAATGAACACCGGGGAGCTGTTTTTT; v_gene: TRBV11-2; j_gene: TRBJ2-2; d_gene: .; abundance: many
CDR3aa: CASSDSPGDNSPLHF; CDR3nt: TGTGCCAGCAGTGACTCGCCAGGGGATAATTCACCCCTCCACTTT; v_gene: TRBV6-4; j_gene: TRBJ1-6; d_gene: .; abundance: many
CDR3aa: CASSSFGGGNTGELFF; CDR3nt: TGTGCCAGCAGTTCCTTTGGAGGGGGCAACACCGGGGAGCTGTTTTTT; v_gene: TRBV27; j_gene: TRBJ2-2; d_gene: .; abundance: .
CDR3aa: CASSRSGIDTGELFF; CDR3nt: TGTGCCAGCAGCCGTAGCGGGATTGATACCGGGGAGCTGTTTTTT; v_gene: TRBV3-1; j_gene: TRBJ2-2; d_gene: TRBD2; abundance: .
CDR3aa: CASSQIPHEQFF; CDR3nt: TGTGCCAGCAGCCAAATTCCCCATGAGCAGTTCTTC; v_gene: TRBV3-1; j_gene: TRBJ2-1; d_gene: .; abundance: many
CDR3aa: CASSEQGAEYQPQHF; CDR3nt: TGTGCCAGCAGTGAACAGGGGGCCGAATATCAGCCCCAGCATTTT; v_gene: TRBV6-1; j_gene: TRBJ1-5; d_gene: TRBD1; abundance: .
CDR3aa: CASSRTENTGELFF; CDR3nt: TGTGCCAGCAGCCGGACAGAGAACACCGGGGAGCTGTTTTTT; v_gene: TRBV5-6; j_gene: TRBJ2-2; d_gene: .; abundance: many
CDR3aa: CASSFGRVGTDTQYF; CDR3nt: TGTGCCAGCAGCTTCGGGAGGGTGGGCACAGATACGCAGTATTTT; v_gene: TRBV5-6; j_gene: TRBJ2-3; d_gene: TRBD2; abundance: few
CDR3aa: CSARAPSVGYEQYF; CDR3nt: TGCAGTGCTAGAGCGCCCTCGGTGGGGTACGAGCAGTACTTC; v_gene: TRBV20-1; j_gene: TRBJ2-7; d_gene: .; abundance: few
CDR3aa: CASSRSGGAFYEQFF; CDR3nt: TGTGCCAGCAGCCGGAGCGGGGGGGCTTTCTATGAGCAGTTCTTC; v_gene: TRBV7-2; j_gene: TRBJ2-1; d_gene: TRBD2; abundance: many
CDR3aa: CASSQTRVTKETQYF; CDR3nt: TGTGCCAGCAGCCAGACAAGGGTTACGAAGGAGACCCAGTACTTC; v_gene: TRBV3-1; j_gene: TRBJ2-5; d_gene: .; abundance: .
CDR3aa: CSALATYEQYF; CDR3nt: TGCAGTGCTTTGGCGACCTACGAGCAGTACTTC; v_gene: TRBV20-1; j_gene: TRBJ2-7; d_gene: .; abundance: .
CDR3aa: CASSLELGGELFF; CDR3nt: TGCGCCAGCAGCTTGGAACTGGGCGGGGAGCTGTTTTTT; v_gene: TRBV5-1; j_gene: TRBJ2-2; d_gene: .; abundance: many
CDR3aa: CASSFSPQGFGSPLHF; CDR3nt: TGCGCCAGCAGCTTCAGCCCCCAGGGTTTCGGGTCACCCCTCCACTTT; v_gene: TRBV5-1; j_gene: TRBJ1-6; d_gene: .; abundance: .
CDR3aa: CASGSSAYNEQFF; CDR3nt: TGTGCCAGCGGGTCTAGCGCCTACAATGAGCAGTTCTTC; v_gene: TRBV7-6; j_gene: TRBJ2-1; d_gene: .; abundance: few